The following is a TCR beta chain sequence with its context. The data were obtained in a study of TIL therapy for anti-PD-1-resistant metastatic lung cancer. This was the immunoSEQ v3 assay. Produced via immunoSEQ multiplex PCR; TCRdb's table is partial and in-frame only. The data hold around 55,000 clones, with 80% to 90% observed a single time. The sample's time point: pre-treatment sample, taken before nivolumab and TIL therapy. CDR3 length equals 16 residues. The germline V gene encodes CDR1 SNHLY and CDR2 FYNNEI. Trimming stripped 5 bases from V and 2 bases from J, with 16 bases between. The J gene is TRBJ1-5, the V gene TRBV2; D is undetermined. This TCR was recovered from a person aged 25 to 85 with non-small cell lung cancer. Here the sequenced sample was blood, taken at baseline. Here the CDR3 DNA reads TGTGCCAGCAGTAGCTCCCTTCGGCTAGGCAATCAGCCCCAGCATTTT. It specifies CASSSSLRLGNQPQHF. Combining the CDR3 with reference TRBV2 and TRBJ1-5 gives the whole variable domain EPEVTQTPSHQVTQMGQEVILRCVPISNHLYFYWYRQILGQKVEFLVSFYNNEISEKSEIFDDQFSVERPDGSNFTLKIRSTKLEDSAMYFCASSSSLRLGNQPQHFGDGTRLSIL.